There are a few counts of the clone carrying this T cell receptor beta chain. Antigen: not known. Unique molecular identifiers were used to barcode this TCRbeta library. TCRdb itself ran the PCR reads through MiXCR, one entry per CDR3 protein. Here the sample spans about 230,000 distinct CDR3 sequences, roughly 11% being singletons. The record originates from a study of T-cell reconstitution after alpha-beta-depleted transplantation in children. Study observations and caveats: Counts and diversity of T cells one year after transplant came mostly from newly produced T cells.

This CDR3 comprises 14 residues. V was pared by 0 bases and J by 2 bases, with 5 bases between. Germline CDR1 LGHNA, CDR2 YSLEER. Source: PBMCs, taken before TCRalphabeta/CD19-depleted stem cell transplant. The source of this sequence is a child under two years old with acute myeloid leukemia, due to receive a stem cell transplant. The chain combines TRBV4-3 with TRBJ1-5, with D unresolved. CDR3: CASSQDLGNQPQHF. In DNA, the CDR3 is TGCGCCAGCAGCCAAGACCTGGGCAATCAGCCCCAGCATTTT.